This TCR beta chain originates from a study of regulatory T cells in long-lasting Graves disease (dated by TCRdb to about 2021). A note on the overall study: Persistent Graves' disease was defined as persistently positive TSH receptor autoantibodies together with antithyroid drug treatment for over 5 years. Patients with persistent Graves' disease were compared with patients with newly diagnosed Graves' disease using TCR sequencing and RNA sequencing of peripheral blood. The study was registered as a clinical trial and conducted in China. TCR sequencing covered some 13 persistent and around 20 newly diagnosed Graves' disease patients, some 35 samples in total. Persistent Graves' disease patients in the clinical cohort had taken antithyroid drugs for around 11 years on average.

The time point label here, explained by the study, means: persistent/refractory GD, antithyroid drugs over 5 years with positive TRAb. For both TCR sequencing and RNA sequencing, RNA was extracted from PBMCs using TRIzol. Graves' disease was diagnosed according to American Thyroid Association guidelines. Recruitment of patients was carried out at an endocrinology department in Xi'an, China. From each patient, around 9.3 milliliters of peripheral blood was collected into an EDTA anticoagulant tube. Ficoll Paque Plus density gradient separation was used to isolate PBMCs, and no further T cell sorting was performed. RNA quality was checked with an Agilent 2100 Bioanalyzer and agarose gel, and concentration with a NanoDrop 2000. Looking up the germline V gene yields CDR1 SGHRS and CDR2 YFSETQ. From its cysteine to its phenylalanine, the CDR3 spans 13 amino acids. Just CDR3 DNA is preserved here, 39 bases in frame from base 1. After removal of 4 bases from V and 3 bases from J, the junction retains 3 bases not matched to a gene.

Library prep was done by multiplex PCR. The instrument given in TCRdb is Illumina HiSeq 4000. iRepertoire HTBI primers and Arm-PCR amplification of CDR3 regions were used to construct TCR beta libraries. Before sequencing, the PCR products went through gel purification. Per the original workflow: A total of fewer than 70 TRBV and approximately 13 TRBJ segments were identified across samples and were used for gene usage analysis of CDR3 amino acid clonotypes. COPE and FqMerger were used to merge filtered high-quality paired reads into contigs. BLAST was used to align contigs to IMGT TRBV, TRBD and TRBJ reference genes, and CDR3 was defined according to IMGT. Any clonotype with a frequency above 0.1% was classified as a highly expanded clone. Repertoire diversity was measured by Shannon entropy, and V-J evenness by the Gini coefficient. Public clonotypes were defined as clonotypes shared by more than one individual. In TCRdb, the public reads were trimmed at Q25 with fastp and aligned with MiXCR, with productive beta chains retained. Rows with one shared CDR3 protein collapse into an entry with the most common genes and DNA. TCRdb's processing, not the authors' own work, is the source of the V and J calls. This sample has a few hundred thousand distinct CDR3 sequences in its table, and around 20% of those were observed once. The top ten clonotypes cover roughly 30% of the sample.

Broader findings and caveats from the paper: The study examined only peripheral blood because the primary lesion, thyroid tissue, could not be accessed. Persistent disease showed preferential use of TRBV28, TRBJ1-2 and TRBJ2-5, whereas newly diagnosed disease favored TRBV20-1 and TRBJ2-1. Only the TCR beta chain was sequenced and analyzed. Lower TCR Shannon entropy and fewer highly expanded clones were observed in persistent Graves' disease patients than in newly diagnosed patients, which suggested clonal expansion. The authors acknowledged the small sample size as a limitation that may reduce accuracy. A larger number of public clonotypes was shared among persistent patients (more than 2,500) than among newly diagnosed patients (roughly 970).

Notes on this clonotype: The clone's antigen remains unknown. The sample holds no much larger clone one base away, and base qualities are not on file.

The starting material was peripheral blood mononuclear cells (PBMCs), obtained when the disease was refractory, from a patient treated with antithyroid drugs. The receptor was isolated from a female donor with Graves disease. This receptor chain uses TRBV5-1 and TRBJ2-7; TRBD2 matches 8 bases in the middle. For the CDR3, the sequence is CASSGRGVYEQYF. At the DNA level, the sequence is TGCGCCAGCAGCGGGCGGGGGGTCTACGAGCAGTACTTC.